The rows below give T cell receptor beta chains drawn from one sample of a study of T cell responses to AZD1222 COVID-19 vaccine. The method was immunoSEQ multiplex PCR; TCRdb's version includes in-frame clones alone and lacks a portion of them. The data contain around 120,000 clones, 90% of them singletons. The source material was peripheral blood, sampled on day 0 of AZD1222 vaccination. These receptors all come from an adult in good health. The conserved cysteine and the conserved F or W are not part of the CDR3 here. The order of the fields is clone size, V gene, J gene, CDR3 protein. Only part of the rows carry a size: once, few, many, or a class if the clone is expanded.

.	TRBV6-5	TRBJ1-2	ASRGGPGYGYT
.	TRBV29-1	TRBJ1-4	SVAPATNEKLF
.	TRBV27	TRBJ2-3	ASAQTDTDTQY
.	TRBV18	TRBJ2-4	ASSPLSSRWDIQY
.	TRBV30	TRBJ2-3	AWKAGRTDTQY
.	TRBV27	TRBJ1-4	ASSPYGDEKLF
.	TRBV5-1	TRBJ2-7	ASSVSPGPSAGGPRYEQY
.	TRBV28	TRBJ1-1	ASAFSTGREAF
.	TRBV28	TRBJ2-5	ASSQSLRPTKQETQY
.	TRBV11-2	TRBJ2-3	ASSLEGSTSTDTQY
once	TRBV7-2	TRBJ2-7	ASSLDLAGSGYEQY
.	TRBV5-8	TRBJ2-3	ASSFTRPDTQY
once	TRBV18	TRBJ1-1	ASSPREDTEAF
.	TRBV7-2	TRBJ2-7	ASSLRHTSGTDYEQY
.	TRBV10-2	TRBJ1-1	ASIPGQRTEAF
.	TRBV4-2	TRBJ1-5	ASSHTSGEVNQPQH
once	TRBV28	TRBJ1-5	ASSLGGTAYSNQPQH
.	TRBV4-3	TRBJ2-6	ASSQTGQGAPGANVLT
.	TRBV19	TRBJ1-5	ASTKGQASNQPQH
.	TRBV5-4	TRBJ2-2	ASSFKGGELF
.	TRBV9	TRBJ1-2	ASSDRQGWVNGYT
.	TRBV4-1	TRBJ1-1	ASSQGVRGQLEAF
.	TRBV30	TRBJ1-3	AWSLQGASGNTIY
.	TRBV9	TRBJ1-1	ASSFHGGNTEAF
.	TRBV19	TRBJ2-1	ASSMASTGGDEQF
.	TRBV6-2/TRBV6-3	TRBJ2-6	ASSPLAGESGANVLT
.	TRBV6-5	TRBJ1-6	ASIPRGTSSPLH
.	TRBV6-5	TRBJ2-7	ASSYSIGGYEQY
.	TRBV14	TRBJ2-7	ASSPAGGEQY
few	TRBV5-1	TRBJ1-2	ASSLDSQGFLYGYT
.	TRBV7-2	TRBJ1-3	ASRVSPGPSGNTIY
.	TRBV28	TRBJ2-7	ASSPPTRNYEQY
.	TRBV5-1	TRBJ2-2	ASSLVRGTGELF
.	TRBV28	TRBJ2-2	ASSLGVPVGELF
.	TRBV19	TRBJ2-5	ASSSGTAQETQY
.	TRBV2	TRBJ1-1	ASSTGGNTEAF
.	TRBV18	TRBJ2-1	ASSQGFGGYNEQF
once	TRBV5-4	TRBJ2-1	ASSPAERPGEQF
.	TRBV5-1	TRBJ2-2	ASRNGPLNTGELF
.	TRBV5-1	TRBJ2-1	ASSSSGIGSYNEQF
once	TRBV5-7	TRBJ1-4	ASSLWDRGVRKLF
once	TRBV10-3	TRBJ2-3	AISGSGGTDTQY
.	TRBV5-1	TRBJ2-7	ASSFTGVEQY
.	TRBV15	TRBJ1-4	ATSIGRAAEKLF
.	TRBV12-1	TRBJ2-7	ASSKEGGRIYEQY
.	TRBV4-1	TRBJ2-3	ASSTHGTDTQY
.	TRBV11-2	TRBJ2-7	ASSLGASEYEQY
.	TRBV7-3	TRBJ2-3	ASSSQISDTQY